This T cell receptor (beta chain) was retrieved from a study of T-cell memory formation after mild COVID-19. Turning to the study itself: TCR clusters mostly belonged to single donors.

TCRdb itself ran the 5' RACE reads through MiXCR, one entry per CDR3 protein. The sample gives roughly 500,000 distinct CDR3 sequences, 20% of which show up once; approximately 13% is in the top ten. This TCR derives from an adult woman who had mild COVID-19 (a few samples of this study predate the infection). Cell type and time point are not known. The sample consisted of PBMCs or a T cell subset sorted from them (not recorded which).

The CDR3 coding sequence is TGTGCCAGCAGCTTTCTCAGGTCCTACGAGCAGTACTTC. This sequence encodes CASSFLRSYEQYF. The chain has TRBV11-2 and TRBJ2-7; D gene ambiguous. V was clipped by 3 bases and J by 1 base, with 7 bases between them. The CDR3 contains 13 residues. Looked up from germline, CDR1 is SGHAT and CDR2 is FQNNGV.